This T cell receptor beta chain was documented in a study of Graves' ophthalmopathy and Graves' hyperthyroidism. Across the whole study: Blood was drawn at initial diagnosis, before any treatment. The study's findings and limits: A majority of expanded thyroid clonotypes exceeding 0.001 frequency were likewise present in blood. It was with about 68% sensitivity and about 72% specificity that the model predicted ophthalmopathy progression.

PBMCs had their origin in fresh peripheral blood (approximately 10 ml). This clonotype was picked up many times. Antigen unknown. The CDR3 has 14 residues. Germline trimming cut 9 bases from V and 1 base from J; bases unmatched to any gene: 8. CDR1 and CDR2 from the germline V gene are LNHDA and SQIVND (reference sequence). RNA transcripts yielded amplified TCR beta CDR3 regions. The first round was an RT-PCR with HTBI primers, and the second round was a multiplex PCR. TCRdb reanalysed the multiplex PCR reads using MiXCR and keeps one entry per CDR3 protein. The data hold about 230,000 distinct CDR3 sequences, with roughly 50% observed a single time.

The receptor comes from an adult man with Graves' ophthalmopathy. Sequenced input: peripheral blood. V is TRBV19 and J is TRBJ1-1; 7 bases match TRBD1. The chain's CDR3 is CASLAEGANTEAFF. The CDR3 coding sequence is TGTGCCAGCCTGGCGGAGGGGGCGAACACTGAAGCTTTCTTT.